This record looks at one TCR beta chain sequence and its context. Its antigen is undetermined. Using constant-segment primers, 5'RACE produced TCR alpha and TCR beta cDNA libraries carrying sample barcodes and UMIs. TCRdb redid the calling of the 5' RACE reads with MiXCR, one entry per CDR3 protein. The sample consists of 30,000 to 35,000 distinct CDR3 sequences, under 25% of them appearing once. This record comes from a study of T-cell memory formation after mild COVID-19. Whole-study results and caveats: Among CD4+ contracting clones, most were CM and EM, and CD8+ ones EMRA. Clones shrinking between day 15 and 85 showed a balanced CD4/CD8 split, and those that grew later tilted toward CD4+.

The CDR3 is 12 residues long. Trimming removed 6 bases at V and 4 bases at J, with 10 bases between. The chain combines TRBV12-3 or TRBV12-4 with TRBJ2-7; D gene unclear. The receptor comes from an adult who had mild COVID-19 (a few samples of this study predate the infection). Cell type and time point are not known. Material: PBMCs or a T cell subset sorted from them (not recorded which). CDR3: CASSSASYEQYF. CDR3 nucleotide sequence: TGTGCCAGCAGCTCCGCCTCATACGAGCAGTACTTC.